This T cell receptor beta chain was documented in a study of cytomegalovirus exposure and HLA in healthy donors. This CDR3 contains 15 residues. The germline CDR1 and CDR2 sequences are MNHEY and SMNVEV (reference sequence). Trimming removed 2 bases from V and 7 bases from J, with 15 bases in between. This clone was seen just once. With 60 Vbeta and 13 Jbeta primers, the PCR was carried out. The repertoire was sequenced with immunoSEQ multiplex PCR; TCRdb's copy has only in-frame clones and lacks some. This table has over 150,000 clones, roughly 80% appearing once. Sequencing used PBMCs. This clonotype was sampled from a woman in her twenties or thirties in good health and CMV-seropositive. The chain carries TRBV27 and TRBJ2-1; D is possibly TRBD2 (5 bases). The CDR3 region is CASSLEASLLNEQFF. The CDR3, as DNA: TGTGCCAGCAGTTTAGAGGCTAGCCTTCTTAATGAGCAGTTCTTC.